Below, 8 T cell receptor beta chains from the same sample are listed, as sequenced in a study of CD8+CD57+ T cells in acquired aplastic anemia. TCR beta VDJ and CDR3 profiles were obtained from a genomic DNA template. In TCRdb, the reads were re-called with MiXCR into one record per CDR3 protein. The table has some 410,000 distinct CDR3 sequences, about two thirds seen once. The sample was sorted CD4+, CD8+, or CD8+CD57+ T cells (not recorded which) from PBMCs. Every receptor here comes from a human donor in good health, serving as a control.

There are many counts of this clonotype. This sequence joins TRBV6-1 and TRBJ1-5; D call uncertain. The CDR3 totals 14 residues. The V end lost 4 bases, the J end lost 0 bases, and 7 bases lay between the germline ends. Per the germline V gene, CDR1 is MNHNS and CDR2 is SASEGT. CDR3: CASSVGNSNQPQHF. In DNA, the CDR3 is TGTGCCAGCAGTGTGGGAAATAGCAATCAGCCCCAGCATTTT.

The chain couples TRBV2 to TRBJ1-1; no clear D gene. Trimming shortened V by 6 bases and J by 4 bases, and 18 bases separated the two germline ends. The germline V gene encodes CDR1 SNHLY and CDR2 FYNNEI. This CDR3 has 15 amino acids. The CDR3 nucleotides are TGTGCCAGCAGCCATTCCTCTGAGCGGTTCACTGAAGCTTTCTTT. It yields the protein CASSHSSERFTEAFF.

This clonotype was counted once. The J gene is TRBJ2-7, the V gene TRBV7-6, with 10 bases aligning to TRBD2. CDR3 length equals 18 residues. The V and J ends lost 2 bases and 0 bases, in that order; junction bases with no gene match: 10. CDR1 is SGHVS, CDR2 FNYEAQ, per germline. CDR3 in DNA: TGTGCCAGCAGCTTACAGCCTAGCGGGGGCCTGAGCTCCTACGAGCAGTACTTC. Its protein product is CASSLQPSGGLSSYEQYF.

This CDR3 reads CSARDYSGGVTDTQYF. DNA for the CDR3: TGCAGTGCTAGAGATTACAGCGGGGGGGTCACAGATACGCAGTATTTT. This chain uses TRBV20-1 with TRBJ2-3, with 10 bases matching TRBD2. The CDR3 contains 16 residues. V was clipped by 0 bases and J by 2 bases; unmatched bases: 5. Looked up from germline, CDR1 is DFQATT and CDR2 is SNEGSKA (reference sequence).

This clonotype was recorded only once. One end of the junction does not line up with germline, which may come from a read error. The chain employs TRBV7-2 and TRBJ2-2; tentative D call: TRBD2 (6 bases). This CDR3 is 13 amino acids long. CDR1 is SGHTA and CDR2 is FQGNSA in the germline V gene. The CDR3 region has the DNA TGTGCCAGTAGCTTGGAGGGGACCGGGGAGCTGTATTTT. Translated: CASSLEGTGELYF.

V gene TRBV20-1 combines with J gene TRBJ1-2; D possibly corresponds to TRBD1 (5 bases). The CDR3 is made up of 12 amino acids. Deletions cut 6 bases from V and 11 bases from J, with 19 bases between. The germline V gene has CDR1 DFQATT and CDR2 SNEGSKA (reference sequence). The CDR3 bases are TGCAGTGCCAACGGGCTAGGACACAGATACACCTTC. Protein: CSANGLGHRYTF.

This clonotype was counted a single time. The conserved phenylalanine or tryptophan is not found at the CDR3 terminus, so this likely reflects a read error. Because the CDR3's place on the DNA is in doubt, the DNA is left out and the CDR3 is given as listed by TCRdb. V and J are TRBV12-3 or TRBV12-4 and TRBJ1-6; TRBD1 reflects the table's D call only, with no check against the DNA. With termini counted, the CDR3 has 16 amino acids. This CDR3 is CASSPPYSLQKSALRA.

Of note for this clonotype: Germline is not matched at one junction end, which may reflect a read error. The J gene is TRBJ1-6, the V gene TRBV9; D is ambiguous. CDR1 and CDR2 from the germline V gene are SGDLS and YYNGEE. CDR3 length equals 13 residues. CDR3 sequence (DNA): TGTGCCAGCAGCTCTCAGAATAAAACACCCCACGACTTT. Translating gives CASSSQNKTPHDF.